The 14 T cell receptor beta chains presented below share a single source sample, sequenced in a study of cytomegalovirus exposure and HLA in healthy donors. Amplification used 60 Vbeta primers and 13 Jbeta primers. The protocol was immunoSEQ multiplex PCR, while the TCRdb copy is restricted to in-frame clones and leaves out a portion. The table records roughly 120,000 clones, roughly 70% of them present only once. The sample was PBMCs. The source of these receptors is a woman between 18 and 29 years old in good health and CMV-seronegative.

V gene TRBV4-1 combines with J gene TRBJ2-7; TRBD2 matches at 7 bases. V dropped 0 bases and J dropped 0; count of bases not matched to a gene: 2. The CDR3 totals 15 residues. CDR1 is MGHRA and CDR2 is YSYEKL in the germline V gene. The DNA for the CDR3 is TGCGCCAGCAGCCAAGATCGGGGGGTCTCCTACGAGCAGTACTTC. Its protein product is CASSQDRGVSYEQYF.

This sequence joins TRBV6-1 and TRBJ2-7; D remains ambiguous. V was cut by 7 bases and J by 5 bases, with 15 bases left in between. CDR3 length: 13 residues. Germline V gene lookup returns CDR1 MNHNS and CDR2 SASEGT. CDR3 region: CASTQRSGNEQYF. The CDR3 DNA sequence: TGTGCCAGCACTCAACGGAGTGGAAACGAGCAGTACTTC.

The V gene is TRBV28, the J gene TRBJ2-7; maybe TRBD1 (6 bases). The CDR3 runs 16 residues. Germline CDR1 MDHEN, CDR2 SYDVKM. Between the trimmed V and J ends, which lost 3 bases and 0 bases, there was a span of 15 bases. CDR3 sequence: CASSFRPGHFSYEQYF. As DNA, the CDR3 is TGTGCCAGCAGTTTCCGACCGGGACATTTCTCCTACGAGCAGTACTTC.

This clone was seen only a few times. The chain couples TRBV19 to TRBJ1-1; 9 bases are a match to TRBD1. V shed 6 bases and J 7 bases; nucleotides not matched to a gene: 6. Germline CDR1 is LNHDA and CDR2 is SQIVND (reference sequence). CDR3 length: 13 amino acids. CDR3 bases: TGTGCCAGTAGGACGACAGGGGGTCTTGAAGCTTTCTTT. Protein sequence: CASRTTGGLEAFF. Looking up the rest from reference TRBV19 and TRBJ1-1 gives the full variable domain: DGGITQSPKYLFRKEGQNVTLSCEQNLNHDAMYWYRQDPGQGLRLIYYSQIVNDFQKGDIAEGYSVSREKKESFPLTVTSAQKNPTAFYLCASRTTGGLEAFFGQGTRLTVV.

The rearrangement uses TRBV28 and TRBJ2-7, with a tentative D call TRBD2 (6 bases). The V end lost 5 bases, the J end lost 0 bases, and 23 bases lay between the germline ends. CDR3 length: 18 residues. The germline CDR1 and CDR2 sequences are MDHEN and SYDVKM. The CDR3 nucleotides are TGTGCCAGCAGTACCCCTGGGGGGACGGGCGGTTTCTCCTACGAGCAGTACTTC. Amino acids: CASSTPGGTGGFSYEQYF.

In this sample, this clone is medium-sized. The rearrangement links TRBV10-2 to TRBJ2-2, with 12 bases fitting TRBD2. The V gene's germline CDR1 is WSHSY and CDR2 SAAADI. This CDR3 is built from 18 residues. The V gene end was trimmed by 2 bases and the J gene end by 7 bases; junction bases not matched to a gene: 11. The CDR3 DNA reads TGCGCCAGCAGTGAGGACGGACTAGCGGGGTATCGGGGCGGGGAGCTGTTTTTT. Protein: CASSEDGLAGYRGGELFF.

V usage is TRBV9 and J usage is TRBJ1-2; 7 bases line up with TRBD1. The trim removed 0 bases at V and 0 bases at J, leaving 8 bases unmatched. Germline V gene sequence: CDR1 SGDLS, CDR2 YYNGEE. CDR3 length equals 17 residues. CDR3 sequence: CASSVEGTVFSNYGYTF. The CDR3 DNA follows: TGTGCCAGCAGCGTAGAAGGGACAGTGTTTTCTAACTATGGCTACACCTTC.

This clone was seen more than once but under ten times. Other DNA sequences from this sample encode an identical CDR3 as well. The gene calls are TRBV9 and TRBJ1-5; D ambiguous. V was clipped by 0 bases and J by 1 base, with 5 bases between them. CDR3 size: 14 residues. Germline V lookup: CDR1 SGDLS, CDR2 YYNGEE. This CDR3 is CASSVGGSNQPQHF. The CDR3 region has the DNA TGTGCCAGCAGCGTAGGAGGAAGCAATCAGCCCCAGCATTTT. The full variable domain, completed using reference TRBV9 and TRBJ1-5, is DSGVTQTPKHLITATGQRVTLRCSPRSGDLSVYWYQQSLDQGLQFLIQYYNGEERAKGNILERFSAQQFPDLHSELNLSSLELGDSALYFCASSVGGSNQPQHFGDGTRLSIL.

The chain combines TRBV27 with TRBJ2-1; perhaps TRBD2 as D (6 bases). V was clipped by 5 bases and J by 4 bases, with 15 bases between them. The CDR3 spans 15 residues. The V gene's germline CDR1 is MNHEY and CDR2 SMNVEV (reference sequence). CDR3 protein: CASSPLGLGYNEQFF. The CDR3 DNA sequence: TGTGCCAGCAGTCCCCTGGGACTGGGATACAATGAGCAGTTCTTC.

The V and J genes are TRBV6-1 and TRBJ2-7, with TRBD1 matching 8 bases. Trimming at V came to 7 bases and at J to 0 bases, leaving 2 bases not matched to a gene. CDR1 is MNHNS and CDR2 is SASEGT in the germline V gene. There are 13 residues in the CDR3. The CDR3 sequence: CASTDRGSYEQYF. As DNA, the CDR3 is TGTGCCAGCACCGACAGGGGCTCCTACGAGCAGTACTTC.

Only a few counts were recorded for this clone. The CDR3 DNA is TGTGCCAGCAGTGGGCAGGCGGCGGGGGAAGCTTTCTTT. Residues: CASSGQAAGEAFF. The rearrangement links TRBV2 to TRBJ1-1; D not resolved. CDR3 length equals 13 residues. The germline V and J ends were trimmed by 4 bases and 8 bases, with 14 bases remaining between them. Germline V gene lookup returns CDR1 SNHLY and CDR2 FYNNEI.

The V gene is TRBV30, the J gene TRBJ2-5; 7 bases are shared with TRBD2. The germline V gene has CDR1 GTSNPN and CDR2 SVGIG (reference sequence). The CDR3 is 13 amino acids. Losses at the gene ends were 4 bases for V and 4 bases for J; bases not matched to a gene: 6. The CDR3 reads CAWTSGITETQYF. The CDR3 DNA is TGTGCCTGGACTAGCGGAATTACAGAGACCCAGTACTTC.

The gene calls are TRBV2 and TRBJ1-2; 8 bases line up with TRBD1. J lost 0 bases, V lost 8 bases, and 11 bases had no gene match. From germline, CDR1 is SNHLY and CDR2 FYNNEI. This CDR3 is built from 16 residues. As DNA, the CDR3 is TGTGCCAGCGGTGCGGACAGGGTGGGCCCTAACTATGGCTACACCTTC. This codes for CASGADRVGPNYGYTF.

This clone occurred a few times. The rearrangement uses TRBV10-3 and TRBJ1-5, with 11 bases lining up with TRBD1. This CDR3 has 17 residues. In germline, CDR1 is ENHRY, CDR2 SYGVKD. V shed 0 bases and J 4 bases; nucleotides not matched to a gene: 5. The CDR3 DNA reads TGTGCCATCAGTGAGTCGGCCGGGACAGGGGGGAATCAGCCCCAGCATTTT. Amino acids: CAISESAGTGGNQPQHF.